These T cell receptor beta chains were read from a single sample in a study of blood T cell repertoires in COVID-19. Only in-frame clones appear in the TCRdb table, and some are missing; sequencing was by immunoSEQ multiplex PCR. The sample contains about 34,000 clones, 75% to 80% of which appear only once. Sequencing input: peripheral blood. The receptor set was obtained from a human donor in a cohort sampled during active COVID-19. Both conserved end residues are part of each CDR3. The order of the fields is V gene, clone size, J gene, D gene, CDR3 protein, CDR3 DNA. A D gene is named only where the DNA matches it firmly. Not all rows give a size; the values are once, few, many and, for expanded clones, a class.

V gene: TRBV21-1
clone size: NA
J gene: TRBJ2-7
D gene: NA
CDR3 protein: CASSNRDTSSYEQYF
CDR3 DNA: TGTGCCAGCAGCAACCGGGACACAAGCTCCTACGAGCAGTACTTC

V gene: TRBV6-5
clone size: NA
J gene: TRBJ1-4
D gene: TRBD1
CDR3 protein: CASRRHRGKGEKLFF
CDR3 DNA: TGTGCCAGCAGGCGACACAGGGGGAAGGGTGAAAAACTGTTTTTT

V gene: TRBV7-2
clone size: NA
J gene: TRBJ2-3
D gene: TRBD2
CDR3 protein: CASSLAGRSTDTQYF
CDR3 DNA: TGTGCCAGCAGCTTAGCCGGGAGGAGCACAGATACGCAGTATTTT

V gene: TRBV6-5
clone size: NA
J gene: TRBJ2-1
D gene: NA
CDR3 protein: CASSSRGGNNEQFF
CDR3 DNA: TGTGCCAGCAGTTCGAGGGGGGGGAACAATGAGCAGTTCTTC

V gene: TRBV7-2
clone size: NA
J gene: TRBJ1-1
D gene: NA
CDR3 protein: CASSLVAVSNTEAFF
CDR3 DNA: TGTGCCAGCAGCTTAGTAGCTGTCTCGAACACTGAAGCTTTCTTT

V gene: TRBV27
clone size: NA
J gene: TRBJ2-2
D gene: NA
CDR3 protein: CASSVWGGPSEFPGELFF
CDR3 DNA: TGTGCCAGCAGTGTATGGGGTGGGCCTAGCGAGTTCCCCGGGGAGCTGTTTTTT

V gene: TRBV7-9
clone size: once
J gene: TRBJ2-7
D gene: NA
CDR3 protein: CASSTGQMRDRDYEQYF
CDR3 DNA: TGTGCCAGCAGCACCGGACAGATGAGGGATCGTGACTACGAGCAGTACTTC

V gene: TRBV28
clone size: NA
J gene: TRBJ1-5
D gene: NA
CDR3 protein: CASSLPGGANQPQHF
CDR3 DNA: TGTGCCAGCAGTTTACCGGGGGGGGCGAATCAGCCCCAGCATTTT

V gene: TRBV2
clone size: NA
J gene: TRBJ2-5
D gene: TRBD2
CDR3 protein: CASSVQRGPQETQYF
CDR3 DNA: TGTGCCAGCAGTGTCCAGCGGGGGCCCCAAGAGACCCAGTACTTC

V gene: TRBV4-3
clone size: NA
J gene: TRBJ1-2
D gene: NA
CDR3 protein: CASSQVLKQNIYTF
CDR3 DNA: TGCGCCAGCAGCCAAGTCTTGAAGCAAAATATTTACACCTTC

V gene: TRBV7-2
clone size: few
J gene: TRBJ2-3
D gene: NA
CDR3 protein: CASSLVRGSETDTQYF
CDR3 DNA: TGTGCCAGCAGCTTAGTCCGGGGGAGTGAGACAGATACGCAGTATTTT

V gene: TRBV10-3
clone size: NA
J gene: TRBJ2-5
D gene: TRBD2
CDR3 protein: CAIRETLAGGETQYF
CDR3 DNA: TGTGCCATCAGGGAGACGCTAGCGGGAGGCGAGACCCAGTACTTC

V gene: TRBV30
clone size: NA
J gene: TRBJ1-4
D gene: NA
CDR3 protein: CAWGGAPGVIATNEKLFF
CDR3 DNA: TGTGCCTGGGGGGGGGCTCCAGGGGTTATCGCAACTAATGAAAAACTGTTTTTT

V gene: TRBV4-3
clone size: NA
J gene: TRBJ1-5
D gene: NA
CDR3 protein: CASSQDSSNQPQHF
CDR3 DNA: TGCGCCAGCAGCCAAGATAGTAGCAATCAGCCCCAGCATTTT

V gene: TRBV30
clone size: NA
J gene: TRBJ2-3
D gene: NA
CDR3 protein: CAWRVGGSDTQYF
CDR3 DNA: TGTGCCTGGAGAGTTGGCGGGTCAGATACGCAGTATTTT

V gene: TRBV12-5
clone size: few
J gene: TRBJ2-2
D gene: TRBD1
CDR3 protein: CASGLVTGVAGELFF
CDR3 DNA: TGTGCTAGTGGTTTGGTAACAGGGGTTGCCGGGGAGCTGTTTTTT

V gene: TRBV30
clone size: NA
J gene: TRBJ1-1
D gene: NA
CDR3 protein: CASARQGNTEAFF
CDR3 DNA: TGTGCCTCCGCTCGCCAGGGGAACACTGAAGCTTTCTTT

V gene: TRBV5-1
clone size: NA
J gene: TRBJ1-2
D gene: NA
CDR3 protein: CASSFGGREGDGYTF
CDR3 DNA: TGCGCCAGCAGCTTTGGTGGCAGGGAAGGCGATGGCTACACCTTC

V gene: TRBV28
clone size: NA
J gene: TRBJ1-5
D gene: NA
CDR3 protein: CASRLQGSNQPQHF
CDR3 DNA: TGTGCCAGCAGATTACAGGGAAGCAATCAGCCCCAGCATTTT

V gene: TRBV5-6
clone size: NA
J gene: TRBJ1-1
D gene: TRBD1
CDR3 protein: CASSLGYRGTEAFF
CDR3 DNA: TGTGCCAGCAGCTTGGGATACAGGGGCACTGAAGCTTTCTTT

V gene: TRBV11-2
clone size: NA
J gene: TRBJ2-3
D gene: NA
CDR3 protein: CASSLPLSLSGGRTDTQYF
CDR3 DNA: TGTGCCAGCAGCTTACCCCTCTCACTTTCGGGGGGCCGCACAGATACGCAGTATTTT

V gene: TRBV20-1
clone size: NA
J gene: TRBJ2-7
D gene: TRBD1
CDR3 protein: CSASLGQGADEQYF
CDR3 DNA: TGCAGTGCTAGTTTGGGACAGGGGGCGGACGAGCAGTACTTC

V gene: TRBV3-1/TRBV3-2
clone size: NA
J gene: TRBJ2-2
D gene: TRBD2
CDR3 protein: CASSPSGGVVRLFF
CDR3 DNA: TGTGCCAGCAGCCCAAGCGGGGGCGTCGTACGGCTGTTTTTT

V gene: TRBV28
clone size: NA
J gene: TRBJ2-2
D gene: NA
CDR3 protein: CASSFGRRNTGELFF
CDR3 DNA: TGTGCCAGCAGTTTTGGTCGGAGGAACACCGGGGAGCTGTTTTTT

V gene: TRBV7-9
clone size: NA
J gene: TRBJ1-1
D gene: NA
CDR3 protein: CASSLGGGATEAFF
CDR3 DNA: TGTGCCAGCAGCTTAGGCGGGGGGGCCACTGAAGCTTTCTTT

V gene: TRBV15
clone size: once
J gene: TRBJ2-3
D gene: TRBD2
CDR3 protein: CATSRVLAEPTDTQYF
CDR3 DNA: TGTGCCACCAGCAGAGTACTAGCGGAGCCCACAGATACGCAGTATTTT

V gene: TRBV5-1
clone size: NA
J gene: TRBJ2-1
D gene: NA
CDR3 protein: CASSFTGAPYNEQFF
CDR3 DNA: TGCGCCAGCAGCTTCACAGGTGCCCCCTACAATGAGCAGTTCTTC

V gene: TRBV30
clone size: NA
J gene: TRBJ2-1
D gene: TRBD2
CDR3 protein: CAWSPGLAGDEQFF
CDR3 DNA: TGTGCCTGGAGTCCGGGACTAGCGGGAGATGAGCAGTTCTTC

V gene: TRBV14
clone size: NA
J gene: TRBJ1-6
D gene: NA
CDR3 protein: CASSQEIGGSYNSPLHF
CDR3 DNA: TGTGCCAGCAGCCAAGAAATCGGGGGCTCCTATAATTCACCCCTCCACTTT

V gene: TRBV19
clone size: NA
J gene: TRBJ2-6
D gene: TRBD1
CDR3 protein: CASTRQGVDSGANVLTF
CDR3 DNA: TGTGCCAGTACGAGACAGGGGGTAGACTCTGGGGCCAACGTCCTGACTTTC

V gene: TRBV5-5
clone size: NA
J gene: TRBJ2-2
D gene: NA
CDR3 protein: CASSLGLLAGTGELFF
CDR3 DNA: TGTGCCAGCAGCTTGGGTTTACTAGCAGGCACCGGGGAGCTGTTTTTT

V gene: TRBV11-2
clone size: NA
J gene: TRBJ2-3
D gene: NA
CDR3 protein: CASSSPLPPGVTQYF
CDR3 DNA: TGTGCCAGCAGCTCCCCATTGCCCCCGGGTGTGACGCAGTATTTT

V gene: TRBV7-2
clone size: NA
J gene: TRBJ1-1
D gene: NA
CDR3 protein: CASTSGQMNTEAFF
CDR3 DNA: TGTGCCAGCACCTCAGGACAGATGAACACTGAAGCTTTCTTT

V gene: TRBV6-2/TRBV6-3
clone size: NA
J gene: TRBJ2-7
D gene: NA
CDR3 protein: CASSPARDISYEQYF
CDR3 DNA: TGTGCCAGCAGTCCCGCGAGGGACATTTCCTACGAGCAGTACTTC

V gene: TRBV30
clone size: NA
J gene: TRBJ1-5
D gene: NA
CDR3 protein: CAWSGGGARYEPQHF
CDR3 DNA: TGTGCCTGGAGTGGGGGGGGAGCGCGGTATGAGCCCCAGCATTTT

V gene: TRBV6-5
clone size: NA
J gene: TRBJ1-1
D gene: NA
CDR3 protein: CASSYIYRGQAFF
CDR3 DNA: TGTGCCAGCAGTTACATATATAGGGGCCAGGCTTTCTTT

V gene: TRBV5-1
clone size: NA
J gene: TRBJ1-2
D gene: TRBD1
CDR3 protein: CASSLLGTAYGYTF
CDR3 DNA: TGCGCCAGCAGCTTACTAGGGACAGCATATGGCTACACCTTC

V gene: TRBV7-9
clone size: NA
J gene: TRBJ1-2
D gene: NA
CDR3 protein: CASSLPQASGTNYGYTF
CDR3 DNA: TGTGCCAGCAGCTTACCACAGGCCTCTGGGACTAACTATGGCTACACCTTC

V gene: TRBV2
clone size: NA
J gene: TRBJ1-3
D gene: TRBD1
CDR3 protein: CASSRGYTIYF
CDR3 DNA: TGTGCCAGCAGCAGGGGGTACACCATATATTTT

V gene: TRBV7-2
clone size: NA
J gene: TRBJ2-1
D gene: TRBD2
CDR3 protein: CASSLAGGPSYNEQFF
CDR3 DNA: TGTGCCAGCAGCTTAGCGGGAGGGCCCTCCTACAATGAGCAGTTCTTC

V gene: TRBV7-2
clone size: NA
J gene: TRBJ2-1
D gene: NA
CDR3 protein: CASSLDPPPRDEQFF
CDR3 DNA: TGTGCCAGCAGCTTAGATCCCCCTCCCAGGGATGAGCAGTTCTTC

V gene: TRBV12-3/TRBV12-4
clone size: NA
J gene: TRBJ2-7
D gene: TRBD2
CDR3 protein: CASSPGLVGEQYF
CDR3 DNA: TGTGCCAGCAGTCCGGGACTAGTCGGGGAGCAGTACTTC

V gene: TRBV29-1
clone size: NA
J gene: TRBJ1-5
D gene: NA
CDR3 protein: CSVLTGDQPQHF
CDR3 DNA: TGCAGCGTTCTGACAGGAGATCAGCCCCAGCATTTT

V gene: TRBV19
clone size: NA
J gene: TRBJ1-2
D gene: TRBD1
CDR3 protein: CASSIDPRRRRGLINYRYGYTF
CDR3 DNA: TGTGCCAGTAGTATAGATCCCCGTCGGCGCAGGGGGCTGATCAACTATCGCTATGGCTACACCTTC

V gene: TRBV5-5
clone size: NA
J gene: TRBJ2-1
D gene: TRBD2
CDR3 protein: CASSPLLATKNEQFF
CDR3 DNA: TGTGCCAGCAGCCCGCTACTAGCGACGAAAAATGAGCAGTTCTTC

V gene: TRBV6-5
clone size: NA
J gene: TRBJ2-1
D gene: NA
CDR3 protein: CACGTIYNEQFF
CDR3 DNA: TGTGCGTGCGGGACCATTTACAATGAGCAGTTCTTC

V gene: TRBV7-2
clone size: NA
J gene: TRBJ2-5
D gene: NA
CDR3 protein: CASSDRVQETQYF
CDR3 DNA: TGTGCCAGCAGCGACAGAGTCCAAGAGACCCAGTACTTC

V gene: TRBV11-2
clone size: NA
J gene: TRBJ2-2
D gene: NA
CDR3 protein: CASSFGTLANTGELFF
CDR3 DNA: TGTGCCAGCAGCTTTGGGACACTTGCGAACACCGGGGAGCTGTTTTTT

V gene: TRBV6-5
clone size: NA
J gene: TRBJ2-7
D gene: NA
CDR3 protein: CASSSQLTSEQYF
CDR3 DNA: TGTGCCAGCAGTTCCCAGCTGACTAGCGAGCAGTACTTC

V gene: TRBV7-2
clone size: NA
J gene: TRBJ2-5
D gene: NA
CDR3 protein: CASSSSETQYF
CDR3 DNA: TGTGCCAGCAGCTCGAGCGAGACCCAGTACTTC

V gene: TRBV10-3
clone size: NA
J gene: TRBJ2-1
D gene: TRBD2
CDR3 protein: CAISESITSGRRNEQFF
CDR3 DNA: TGTGCCATCAGTGAGTCAATTACCAGCGGGAGGAGGAATGAGCAGTTCTTC

V gene: TRBV15
clone size: NA
J gene: TRBJ2-1
D gene: TRBD2
CDR3 protein: CATTSGGNYYNEQFF
CDR3 DNA: TGTGCCACCACAAGCGGGGGAAACTACTACAATGAGCAGTTCTTC

V gene: TRBV11-2
clone size: NA
J gene: TRBJ2-3
D gene: TRBD2
CDR3 protein: CASSFTSGSSTDTQYF
CDR3 DNA: TGTGCCAGCAGCTTTACTAGCGGTTCTAGCACAGATACGCAGTATTTT

V gene: TRBV24-1
clone size: NA
J gene: TRBJ2-1
D gene: TRBD2
CDR3 protein: CATGTSGNNEQFF
CDR3 DNA: TGTGCCACCGGGACTAGCGGCAACAATGAGCAGTTCTTC

V gene: TRBV12-1
clone size: NA
J gene: TRBJ2-3
D gene: NA
CDR3 protein: CASSLRGHPVAGGSGADTQYF
CDR3 DNA: NA

V gene: TRBV15
clone size: few
J gene: TRBJ2-5
D gene: NA
CDR3 protein: CATSLPGRLETQYF
CDR3 DNA: TGTGCCACCAGTCTCCCAGGAAGGCTAGAGACCCAGTACTTC

V gene: TRBV11-3
clone size: NA
J gene: TRBJ2-7
D gene: NA
CDR3 protein: CASSIGGYEQYF
CDR3 DNA: TGTGCCAGCAGCATAGGCGGCTACGAGCAGTACTTC

V gene: TRBV7-2
clone size: once
J gene: TRBJ1-2
D gene: NA
CDR3 protein: CASSFEAHRDTVRSGYTF
CDR3 DNA: TGTGCCAGCAGCTTTGAGGCCCATCGGGACACCGTTAGGAGTGGCTACACCTTC